Listed below are T cell receptor beta chains from one sample, sequenced in a study of blood T cells in healthy people across ages. From the 5' RACE reads, TCRdb called clonotypes with MiXCR, one entry per CDR3 protein. This repertoire shows around 620,000 distinct CDR3 sequences, 27% found once; its top ten account for 15% to 20%. Sequencing was carried out using blood. The receptors originated from a woman between 70 and 85 years old in good health. The conserved cysteine and the conserved F or W are not part of the CDR3 here. A D gene is named only where the DNA matches it firmly. For some rows the clone size is stated as once, few or many, or as a class when expanded; others skip it.

D | J | size | V | CDR3
- | TRBJ1-1 | - | TRBV6-5 | ASSPGQWNTEAF
- | TRBJ2-1 | - | TRBV12-3/TRBV12-4 | ASSPIANEQF
TRBD2 | TRBJ2-5 | few | TRBV19 | ASSMGTSRETQY
TRBD1 | TRBJ1-1 | - | TRBV29-1 | SVIGQGLTEAF
TRBD1 | TRBJ1-2 | - | TRBV15 | ATSREGDSINGYT
- | TRBJ1-2 | - | TRBV6-2/TRBV6-3 | ASKKTDNYGYT
- | TRBJ2-4 | few | TRBV6-7 | AKDTCIAKNIQY
- | - | - | TRBV5-1 | ASSLIPAKETQY
TRBD2 | TRBJ2-3 | - | TRBV20-1 | SASPGASGSLVDTQY
- | TRBJ2-3 | few | TRBV29-1 | SVSLSTDTQY
- | TRBJ2-7 | few | TRBV6-2/TRBV6-3 | ASSYSVNSYYEQY
- | TRBJ2-2 | - | TRBV7-2 | ASLGTSNTGELF
- | TRBJ1-2 | - | TRBV6-5 | ASSPLWGDKGYT
- | TRBJ2-3 | - | TRBV7-2 | ASAMGLTTDTQY
TRBD1 | TRBJ2-5 | - | TRBV6-1 | ASRLVQGAGTRETQY
TRBD2 | - | - | TRBV20-1 | SASLAGGGSANNEQF
TRBD1 | TRBJ2-7 | few | TRBV7-2 | ASSLEGRGWQY
TRBD2 | TRBJ2-1 | few | TRBV19 | ASSIRTSGGDEQF
- | TRBJ2-2 | - | TRBV29-1 | SVDGQMNTGELF
- | TRBJ1-5 | - | TRBV7-2 | ASSLSRSNQPQH
- | TRBJ1-4 | few | TRBV28 | ASSIPGDENEKLF
- | TRBJ1-1 | few | TRBV11-2 | ASSLLRNTEAF
- | TRBJ2-5 | - | TRBV20-1 | SARADRTLRETQY
- | TRBJ2-5 | - | TRBV20-1 | SAGTTLETQY